These 18 T cell receptor beta chains share one sample of origin, sequenced in a study of T-cell memory formation after mild COVID-19. TCRdb reprocessed the 5' RACE reads with MiXCR, giving one entry per CDR3 protein. In the table there are approximately 240,000 distinct CDR3 sequences, less than 20% of which are singletons. The sample was PBMCs or a T cell subset sorted from them (not recorded which). These receptors were obtained from a man aged 18 to 29 who had mild COVID-19 (a few samples of this study predate the infection). Cell type and time point are not known.

This clonotype was seen many times. The chain is built from TRBV7-2 and TRBJ2-7, with D unclear. The V gene lost 6 bases and the J gene lost 2 bases, with 11 bases spanning the gap. This CDR3 is built from 13 residues. The germline CDR1 and CDR2 sequences are SGHTA and FQGNSA. The CDR3: CASRGRAPYEQYF. CDR3 DNA sequence: TGTGCCAGCAGAGGTCGGGCACCCTACGAGCAGTACTTC.

The gene calls are TRBV20-1 and TRBJ1-3; tentative D call: TRBD1 (6 bases). Germline CDR1 reads DFQATT; CDR2 reads SNEGSKA (reference sequence). The CDR3 runs to 13 residues. The CDR3 DNA reads TGCGGGGGGGAGGACAGCTCTGGAAACACCATATATTTT. It encodes CGGEDSSGNTIYF.

The chain couples TRBV15 to TRBJ1-1; 7 bases match TRBD1. This CDR3 has 15 residues. Germline V gene lookup returns CDR1 LNHNV and CDR2 YYDKDF (reference sequence). V lost 5 bases and J lost 3; bases outside the gene matches: 9. The CDR3 loop reads CATSSRQGGDTEAFF. The CDR3 coding sequence is TGTGCCACCAGCTCCCGACAGGGCGGTGACACTGAAGCTTTCTTT.

The J gene is TRBJ1-2, the V gene TRBV10-3; 11 bases are shared with TRBD1. V trimming: 2 bases; J trimming: 0 bases; junction bases outside the gene matches: 5. The germline V gene has CDR1 ENHRY and CDR2 SYGVKD. The CDR3 has 17 residues. CDR3 in DNA: TGTGCCATCAGTGAGCAAGGACAGGGGGCTCCTAACTATGGCTACACCTTC. Amino acids: CAISEQGQGAPNYGYTF.

The chain has TRBV6-1 and TRBJ1-5; the D gene is possibly TRBD1 (5 bases). This CDR3 region has 16 residues. Looked up from germline, CDR1 is MNHNS and CDR2 is SASEGT. V was shortened by 6 bases and J by 0 bases, with 15 bases between the two germline ends. The CDR3 region has the DNA TGTGCCAGCAGCGTCTTGGGGGAGATTAGCAATCAGCCCCAGCATTTT. Its protein product is CASSVLGEISNQPQHF.

The table lists this clonotype with a few counts. The chain is built from TRBV12-3 or TRBV12-4 and TRBJ1-5; a possible D gene is TRBD1 (5 bases). The CDR3 is 15 amino acids. V lost 6 bases and J lost 0, with 12 bases in between. The CDR3 region has the DNA TGTGCCAGCAGAACCGGGGCCTATAGCAATCAGCCCCAGCATTTT. Residues: CASRTGAYSNQPQHF.

The chain couples TRBV10-3 to TRBJ2-7; D is ambiguous. The CDR3 covers 15 residues. Trimming stripped 6 bases from V and 2 bases from J, with 17 bases between. Germline assignment: CDR1 ENHRY and CDR2 SYGVKD. The CDR3: CAISVGPSNAYEQYV. DNA of the CDR3: TGTGCCATCAGCGTCGGACCGAGCAACGCCTACGAGCAGTACGTC.

The J gene is TRBJ2-2, the V gene TRBV9; D gene unclear. Per germline, CDR1 SGDLS and CDR2 YYNGEE. This CDR3 contains 13 residues. The ends were cut back, 3 bases at V and 3 bases at J, with 6 bases in the middle. The CDR3: CASSGAHTGELFF. The CDR3 region has the DNA TGTGCCAGCAGCGGAGCGCACACCGGGGAGCTGTTTTTT.

This clonotype was seen more than once but under ten times. This chain uses TRBV20-1 with TRBJ2-7; 10 nucleotides align to TRBD2. This CDR3 has 13 residues. The trim removed 1 base at V and 3 bases at J, leaving 0 bases unmatched. Germline V gene data show CDR1 as DFQATT and CDR2 as SNEGSKA (reference sequence). CDR3 DNA sequence: TGCAGTGCTAGAGCTAGCGGGGGCTACGAGCAGTACGTC. It is translated as CSARASGGYEQYV.

This clonotype was seen only a few times. V and J are TRBV5-1 and TRBJ2-5, with a possible D match to TRBD1 (5 bases). The V gene's germline CDR1 is SGHRS and CDR2 YFSETQ. Trimming left V 6 bases short and J 5 bases short, with 17 bases between. This CDR3 is built from 14 residues. CDR3 loop: CASKAAQGEETQYF. CDR3 nucleotides: TGCGCCAGCAAGGCAGCGCAGGGTGAGGAGACCCAGTACTTC.

The J gene is TRBJ2-1, the V gene TRBV6-2 or TRBV6-3, with TRBD1 matching over 7 bases. Per the germline V gene, CDR1 is MNHEY and CDR2 is SVGEGT. The junction had 9 bases not matched to a gene; V was cut back by 6 bases and J by 10 bases. The length of the CDR3 is 13 residues. In DNA form, the CDR3 reads TGTGCCAGCAGGCTGACAGGGAATGGAGAGCAGTTCTTC. Translation gives CASRLTGNGEQFF.

The rearrangement links TRBV12-3 or TRBV12-4 to TRBJ2-2; 13 positions agree with TRBD2. V trimming: 6 bases; J trimming: 4 bases; junction bases outside the gene matches: 5. The CDR3 spans 16 residues. The CDR3 sequence: CASRELAGGPTGELFF. The CDR3 nucleotides read TGTGCCAGCAGGGAACTAGCGGGGGGGCCCACCGGGGAGCTGTTTTTT.

V usage is TRBV25-1 and J usage is TRBJ2-7, with 12 positions matching TRBD1. The trim removed 0 bases at V and 5 bases at J, leaving 8 bases unmatched. The CDR3 contains 17 residues. CDR1 MGHDK and CDR2 SYGVNS come from the germline V gene. The CDR3 region is CASSEYSPGTGGDEQYF. The CDR3 DNA follows: TGTGCCAGCAGTGAATACTCCCCCGGGACAGGGGGCGACGAGCAGTACTTC.

The chain recombines TRBV3-1 with TRBJ1-3, with D perhaps TRBD1 (5 bases). Between the trimmed V and J ends, which lost 1 base and 5 bases, there was a span of 9 bases. The CDR3 runs 14 residues. The V gene's germline CDR1 is LGHDT and CDR2 YNNKEL (reference sequence). CDR3: CASSQAVGRNTIYF. For the CDR3, the DNA is TGTGCCAGCAGCCAAGCGGTGGGACGAAACACCATATATTTT.

This clonotype has more than one count but fewer than ten. The chain recombines TRBV11-2 with TRBJ2-3; D is perhaps TRBD1 or TRBD2 (5 bases each). Germline assignment: CDR1 SGHAT and CDR2 FQNNGV. This CDR3 spans 16 amino acids. The V end was cut by 5 bases, the J end by 2 bases, with 17 bases between. The DNA for the CDR3 is TGTGCCAGCAGCCCCGCCGGGACGCTTAACACAGATACGCAGTATTTT. It codes for CASSPAGTLNTDTQYF.

There are many counts of this clonotype. The CDR3 loop reads CASSGDGFREADTQYF. CDR3 in DNA: TGCGCCAGCAGCGGAGACGGGTTCAGAGAGGCAGATACGCAGTATTTT. J is TRBJ2-3 and V is TRBV4-1, with D unresolved. Germline lookup yields CDR1 MGHRA and CDR2 YSYEKL. The ends were cut back, 5 bases at V and 4 bases at J, with 19 bases in the middle. The CDR3 extends over 16 amino acids.

V is TRBV12-3 or TRBV12-4 and J is TRBJ1-2; 8 bases line up with TRBD1. This CDR3 spans 13 amino acids. The V and J ends lost 7 bases and 5 bases, in that order; junction bases with no gene match: 6. In DNA form, the CDR3 reads TGTGCCAGCACCTTCGGACAGGGATATGGCTACACCTTC. Translation gives CASTFGQGYGYTF.

This chain links TRBV2 with TRBJ1-2; D may be TRBD1 (5 bases). Between the trimmed V and J ends, which lost 6 bases and 7 bases, there was a span of 15 bases. The CDR3 is made up of 13 amino acids. Germline loops: CDR1 SNHLY, CDR2 FYNNEI. Here the CDR3 DNA reads TGTGCCAGCAGCGTGGGGGTAGACTTTGGCTACACCTTC. Its translation: CASSVGVDFGYTF.